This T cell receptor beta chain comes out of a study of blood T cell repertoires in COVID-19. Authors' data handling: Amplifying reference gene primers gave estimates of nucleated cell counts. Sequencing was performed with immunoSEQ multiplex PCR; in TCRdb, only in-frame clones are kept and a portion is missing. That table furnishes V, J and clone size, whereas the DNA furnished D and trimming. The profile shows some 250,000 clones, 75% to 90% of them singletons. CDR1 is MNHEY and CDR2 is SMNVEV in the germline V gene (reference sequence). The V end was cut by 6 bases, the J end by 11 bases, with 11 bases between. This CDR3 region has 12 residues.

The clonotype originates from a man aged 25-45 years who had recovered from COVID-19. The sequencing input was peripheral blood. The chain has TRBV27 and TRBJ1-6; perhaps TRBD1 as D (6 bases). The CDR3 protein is CASRPQGTPLHF. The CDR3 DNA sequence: TGTGCCAGCAGGCCACAGGGCACACCCCTCCACTTT.